Following are 30 T cell receptor beta chains from one sample sequenced in a study of PD-1 blockade in classical Hodgkin lymphoma. Assay: immunoSEQ multiplex PCR; the TCRdb copy retains only in-frame clones and omits some. Here the sample spans almost 100,000 clones, roughly 90% being singletons. There was relapse after autologous stem cell transplantation in every patient, and there was variation in brentuximab vedotin exposure. The input for sequencing was peripheral blood mononuclear cells (PBMCs), taken at baseline. The receptors here all came from a human donor with classical Hodgkin lymphoma.

The chain uses TRBV27 and TRBJ2-1; 7 bases agree with TRBD2. The CDR3 loop spans 15 amino acids. With 6 bases clipped from V and 0 bases from J, the junction kept 5 bases outside the gene matches. Germline V gene sequence: CDR1 MNHEY, CDR2 SMNVEV (reference sequence). The CDR3 spells CASRPSGNSYNEQFF. The CDR3 coding sequence is TGTGCCAGCAGACCCAGCGGGAACTCCTACAATGAGCAGTTCTTC.

V and J are TRBV27 and TRBJ1-3, with TRBD1 as a possible D gene (6 bases). V shed 3 bases and J shed 2 bases, with 8 bases lying between them. In germline, CDR1 is MNHEY, CDR2 SMNVEV (reference sequence). The CDR3 has 14 residues. The CDR3 sequence: CASSLAGAGNTIYF. The CDR3, as DNA: TGTGCCAGCAGTTTGGCAGGGGCTGGAAACACCATATATTTT.

The chain carries TRBV28 and TRBJ1-2; D might be TRBD1 (5 bases). The CDR3 has 15 amino acids. The germline V gene encodes CDR1 MDHEN and CDR2 SYDVKM. The ends were cut back, 7 bases at V and 1 base at J, with 16 bases in the middle. CDR3 sequence reads: CASIRTYGFNYGYTF. The CDR3 DNA reads TGTGCCAGCATTAGGACATACGGATTTAACTATGGCTACACCTTC.

The gene calls are TRBV5-1 and TRBJ2-4; 11 nucleotides agree with TRBD2. Germline CDR1 SGHRS, CDR2 YFSETQ. CDR3 size: 17 residues. V was pared by 2 bases and J by 5 bases, with 9 bases of the junction left unmatched. The CDR3 reads CASSFRLAGQGENIQYF. Here the CDR3 DNA reads TGCGCCAGCAGCTTCCGACTAGCGGGACAAGGTGAAAACATTCAGTACTTC.

The CDR3 is CASSEGRASYNEQFF. The DNA of the CDR3 is TGTGCCAGCAGTGAGGGCAGGGCCTCCTACAATGAGCAGTTCTTC. V usage is TRBV6-4 and J usage is TRBJ2-1; a possible D gene is TRBD1 (5 bases). With 3 bases removed from V and 0 bases from J, the gap between germline ends came to 9 bases. This CDR3 contains 15 residues. CDR1 and CDR2 (germline): MRHNA, SNTAGT.

The rearrangement joins TRBV27 to TRBJ2-3; 14 bases fit TRBD2. The CDR3 is 16 residues long. J lost 7 bases, V lost 7 bases, and 10 bases had no gene match. Germline-derived CDR1 and CDR2 are MNHEY and SMNVEV (reference sequence). The CDR3 region has the DNA TGTGCCAGCAAAACCGGACTAGCGGGAGGCAGGAATACGCAGTATTTT. Translating gives CASKTGLAGGRNTQYF.

This rearrangement joins TRBV30 to TRBJ1-5, with a weak D call TRBD1 (5 bases). Germline V gene sequence: CDR1 GTSNPN, CDR2 SVGIG (reference sequence). Trimming cost V 2 bases and J 3 bases, with 14 bases left between them. This CDR3 has 15 amino acids. The CDR3 DNA reads as TGTGCCTGGAGTTTAGGAGGGGCCACCAATCAGCCCCAGCATTTT. It codes for CAWSLGGATNQPQHF.

The J gene is TRBJ1-2, the V gene TRBV27, with D possibly being TRBD1 (5 bases). V gave up 0 bases and J gave up 2 bases, with 16 bases separating them. Germline V gene sequence: CDR1 MNHEY, CDR2 SMNVEV (reference sequence). This CDR3 has 17 residues. CDR3 DNA sequence: TGTGCCAGCAGTTTATCGAAGGAGACAGACCTAAACTATGGCTACACCTTC. It specifies CASSLSKETDLNYGYTF.

V and J are TRBV5-1 and TRBJ2-7; D remains ambiguous. V lost 4 bases and J 2 bases, leaving 13 bases between the germline ends. The CDR3 sequence is 14 residues long. Germline assignment: CDR1 SGHRS and CDR2 YFSETQ. CDR3 region: CASSRSLSTYEQYF. The CDR3 DNA reads TGCGCCAGCAGCCGGTCGCTGTCTACCTACGAGCAGTACTTC.

In DNA, the CDR3 is TGCAGCGCTACGACCGGACAGGTGATAAATGAAAAACTGTTTTTT. Translation gives CSATTGQVINEKLFF. J is TRBJ1-4 and V is TRBV29-1, with 7 bases that match TRBD1. Germline values: CDR1 SQVTM, CDR2 ANQGSEA. This CDR3 contains 15 residues. The J segment lost 5 bases and the V segment lost 7 bases, leaving 13 bases of the junction unmatched. Drawing the rest from reference TRBV29-1 and TRBJ1-4, the complete variable domain is SAVISQKPSRDICQRGTSLTIQCQVDSQVTMMFWYRQQPGQSLTLIATANQGSEATYESGFVIDKFPISRPNLTFSTLTVSNMSPEDSSIYLCSATTGQVINEKLFFGSGTQLSVL.

This chain connects TRBV25-1 to TRBJ2-7; 7 bases line up with TRBD1. V gave up 5 bases and J gave up 6 bases; unmatched junction bases: 19. The CDR3 covers 17 residues. The germline CDR1 and CDR2 sequences are MGHDK and SYGVNS. CDR3 sequence reads: CASSKNVDGRGFVEQYF. DNA for the CDR3: TGTGCCAGCAGTAAAAACGTGGATGGCAGGGGGTTCGTCGAGCAGTACTTC.

The chain joins TRBV21-1 to TRBJ2-7. TRBV21-1 is flagged as a pseudogene. The CDR3 runs to 13 residues. CDR3 DNA sequence: TGTGCCAGCAAATCTTGGTGGGACGGCGAGCAGTACTTC. Encoded protein: CASKSWWDGEQYF.

The chain combines TRBV6-6 with TRBJ1-2; D remains unclear. Deletions cut 7 bases from V and 0 bases from J, with 12 bases between. Germline CDR1 is MNHNY and CDR2 is SVGAGI (reference sequence). This CDR3 is 14 amino acids long. CDR3 sequence (DNA): TGTGCCAGCACCCCGACCGGGGCTAACTATGGCTACACCTTC. Encoded protein: CASTPTGANYGYTF.

This chain uses TRBV11-2 with TRBJ1-4; D uncertain. Germline V CDR1 and CDR2: SGHAT, FQNNGV. The germline V and J ends were trimmed by 0 bases and 7 bases, with 12 bases remaining between them. This CDR3 is built from 15 residues. This CDR3 reads CASSLDSFGGEKLFF. The CDR3 nucleotides are TGTGCCAGCAGCTTAGATAGCTTTGGTGGTGAAAAACTGTTTTTT.

The chain links TRBV19 to TRBJ2-7; D ambiguous. This CDR3 is built from 11 residues. CDR1 and CDR2 (germline): LNHDA, SQIVND (reference sequence). Trimming took 1 base from V and 6 from J, leaving 4 bases between them. The CDR3 sequence is CASSIGGEQYF. The CDR3 DNA sequence: TGTGCCAGTAGTATAGGGGGCGAGCAGTACTTC.

V gene TRBV5-6 combines with J gene TRBJ2-7; D is unclear. CDR1 is SGHDT, CDR2 YYEEEE, per germline. Trimming took off 4 bases at V and 7 bases at J, with 21 bases between the two ends. The CDR3 runs 15 residues. CDR3 residues: CASSRNPESYVEQYF. The CDR3 DNA reads TGTGCCAGCAGCCGTAACCCAGAGAGCTATGTAGAGCAGTACTTC.

This clone was seen only once. The chain employs TRBV19 and TRBJ2-5; 9 bases are a match to TRBD1. The CDR3 sequence is 13 residues long. Germline V gives CDR1 LNHDA, CDR2 SQIVND (reference sequence). The V and J ends lost 7 bases and 5 bases, in that order; junction bases with no gene match: 5. The CDR3 loop reads CASTDDRGETQYF. The CDR3 nucleotides read TGTGCCAGTACCGACGACAGGGGGGAGACCCAGTACTTC.

The chain couples TRBV18 to TRBJ2-2, with 9 bases that match TRBD1. This CDR3 is 15 amino acids long. Looked up from germline, CDR1 is KGHSH and CDR2 is LQKENI. V gave up 1 base and J gave up 4 bases; unmatched junction bases: 1. The DNA for the CDR3 is TGTGCCAGCTCACCACAACAGGGGGCCACCGGGGAGCTGTTTTTT. Its translation is CASSPQQGATGELFF.

This chain uses TRBV5-1 with TRBJ2-2; D is undetermined. This CDR3 region has 16 residues. Germline V gene lookup returns CDR1 SGHRS and CDR2 YFSETQ. V was trimmed by 0 bases and J by 4 bases, leaving 13 bases between them. The CDR3 DNA follows: TGCGCCAGCAGCTTGGATTCGGCTTTGATCACCGGGGAGCTGTTTTTT. Protein product: CASSLDSALITGELFF.

In this sample, this clone turned up once. The chain links TRBV23-1 to TRBJ2-1; unclear D gene. TRBV23-1 is treated as an ORF (open reading frame) with a function not yet certain. Trimming took 8 bases from V and 1 from J, leaving 15 bases between them. CDR3 length equals 15 residues. DNA of the CDR3: TGCGCCAGCCCGCCTTTCGGCGGTTCCTACAATGAGCAGTTCTTC. It specifies CASPPFGGSYNEQFF.

A single count supports this clone. The chain has TRBV2 and TRBJ1-1, with no clear D. Per germline, CDR1 SNHLY and CDR2 FYNNEI. The CDR3 spans 16 residues. V was pared by 0 bases and J by 0 bases, with 11 bases between. CDR3 sequence: CASSEASRALNTEAFF. CDR3 nucleotide sequence: TGTGCCAGCAGTGAAGCTTCGCGGGCGTTGAACACTGAAGCTTTCTTT.

J is TRBJ1-4 and V is TRBV5-6; D remains unclear. The CDR3 loop spans 14 amino acids. Germline CDR1 and CDR2: SGHDT and YYEEEE. V was shortened by 1 base and J by 8 bases, with 12 bases between the two germline ends. DNA for the CDR3: TGTGCCAGCAGCTTGAGAGGGTTGGCCGAAAAACTGTTTTTT. Translated, it gives CASSLRGLAEKLFF.

This rearrangement joins TRBV28 to TRBJ1-5; D is undetermined. V dropped 1 base and J dropped 9 bases, with 13 bases sitting between them. This CDR3 contains 14 residues. CDR1 is MDHEN, CDR2 SYDVKM, per germline. For the CDR3, the DNA is TGTGCCAGCAGTTTATCCCTCCGCCCCGGGCCCCAGCATTTT. Residues: CASSLSLRPGPQHF.

This clone has just one count. The chain has TRBV4-1 and TRBJ2-1, with D hard to call. V dropped 6 bases and J dropped 7 bases, with 13 bases sitting between them. Germline CDR1 reads MGHRA; CDR2 reads YSYEKL. There are 13 residues in the CDR3. The chain's CDR3 is CASRRIGWNEQFF. The CDR3, as DNA: TGCGCCAGCAGAAGAATTGGGTGGAATGAGCAGTTCTTC.

This chain links TRBV7-2 with TRBJ1-1; D remains ambiguous. With 3 bases removed from V and 1 base from J, the gap between germline ends came to 3 bases. The CDR3 is 12 residues long. Per germline, CDR1 SGHTA and CDR2 FQGNSA. CDR3 protein: CASSFGNTEAFF. The CDR3 nucleotides read TGTGCCAGCAGCTTCGGGAACACTGAAGCTTTCTTT.

This chain links TRBV20-1 with TRBJ2-7; possibly TRBD1 or TRBD2 for D (5 bases each). In germline, CDR1 is DFQATT, CDR2 SNEGSKA (reference sequence). The V and J ends lost 6 bases and 4 bases respectively, with 10 bases between them. The CDR3 totals 11 residues. The CDR3 DNA reads as TGCAGTGCCGTGGGGGATTACGAGCAGTACTTC. Protein sequence: CSAVGDYEQYF.

The V call is TRBV21-1, the J call TRBJ2-7. TRBV21-1 is a listed pseudogene. CDR3 length equals 20 residues. The CDR3: CPRRWFGASSPPRFSGEQYF. CDR3 DNA sequence: TGTCCCCGTCGGTGGTTTGGTGCCAGCAGCCCCCCCCGTTTCTCCGGTGAGCAGTACTTC.

The genes are TRBV2 and TRBJ2-1; 12 bases are shared with TRBD2. Trimming at V came to 5 bases and at J to 4 bases, leaving 9 bases not matched to a gene. This CDR3 contains 17 residues. Germline V gene sequence: CDR1 SNHLY, CDR2 FYNNEI. The CDR3 nucleotides read TGTGCCAGCAGTAGATCGGGACTAGCGGGTGTATACAATGAGCAGTTCTTC. This codes for CASSRSGLAGVYNEQFF.

The chain combines TRBV18 with TRBJ2-1; TRBD2 aligns across 8 bases. V shed 5 bases, J shed 0 bases, and the junction held 6 bases outside the gene matches. The CDR3 has 16 amino acids. Per germline, CDR1 KGHSH and CDR2 LQKENI. CDR3 loop: CASSTLAGNSYNEQFF. CDR3 nucleotide sequence: TGTGCCAGCTCAACCTTAGCGGGGAACTCCTACAATGAGCAGTTCTTC.

The rearrangement links TRBV11-3 to TRBJ1-5, with D perhaps matching TRBD1 (6 bases). The V end lost 6 bases, the J end lost 7 bases, and 16 bases lay between the germline ends. Germline V gives CDR1 SGHNT, CDR2 YENEEA. The CDR3 consists of 14 residues. The CDR3 region has the DNA TGTGCCAGCAGACTAAACAGGGAGTCGCAGCCCCAGCATTTT. Its translation: CASRLNRESQPQHF.